These T cell receptor beta chains were read from a single sample in a study of T cell changes during pregnancy in multiple sclerosis. Only in-frame clones appear in the TCRdb table, and some are missing; sequencing was by immunoSEQ multiplex PCR. Of some 140,000 clones in the sample, roughly 95% are singletons; the top ten hold over 0.35%. This sample comprised peripheral blood, obtained after pregnancy. These receptor sequences come from a female donor with multiple sclerosis, enrolled in a pregnancy study. CDR3s include the opening cysteine and the closing phenylalanine or tryptophan. The order of the fields is J gene, D gene, clone size, V gene, CDR3 DNA, CDR3 protein. The D gene is left open where the match is weak. The size field is filled for only some rows; it gives once, few, many or a size class.

TRBJ2-2 TRBD2 - TRBV5-1 TGCGCCAGCAGCTTGAGGGGCCTAGGACTAGCGTTAAACACCGGGGAGCTGTTTTTT CASSLRGLGLALNTGELFF
TRBJ2-7 TRBD1 once TRBV29-1 TGCAGCGTCCGACAGGGGATTGCAGGCGAGCAGTACTTC CSVRQGIAGEQYF
TRBJ2-5 TRBD2 - TRBV28 TGTGCCAGCAGCCCCAGACTAGCGGGAGTTCCTTACCAAGAGACCCAGTACTTC CASSPRLAGVPYQETQYF
TRBJ2-4 TRBD2 - TRBV4-2 TGTGCCAGCAGCCAAGACTTCGGGAGGGCCCTGGACAAAAACATTCAGTACTTC CASSQDFGRALDKNIQYF
TRBJ2-7 - once TRBV6-5 TGTGCCAGCAGTTACGGAACAGGGTTGATGTCGTGGGAGCAGTACTTC CASSYGTGLMSWEQYF
TRBJ2-7 - - TRBV7-2 TGTGCCAGCAGCTTAAATCTCTACGAGCAGTACTTC CASSLNLYEQYF
TRBJ2-6 - - TRBV27 TGTGCCAGCAGTAAGAGTAAGTCTGGGGCCAACGTCCTGACTTTC CASSKSKSGANVLTF
TRBJ2-2 TRBD2 - TRBV7-9 TGTGCCAGCGAAGAACGCGGGAGATGGTCTCGGACCGGGGAGCTGTTTTTT CASEERGRWSRTGELFF
TRBJ1-1 - - TRBV18 TGTGCCAGCTCCTACGGATCAGCCGGCGGCACTGAAGCTTTCTTT CASSYGSAGGTEAFF
TRBJ1-5 TRBD1 - TRBV19 TGTGCCAGTACCGCGGGACAGGGCCGACAGCCCCAGCATTTT CASTAGQGRQPQHF